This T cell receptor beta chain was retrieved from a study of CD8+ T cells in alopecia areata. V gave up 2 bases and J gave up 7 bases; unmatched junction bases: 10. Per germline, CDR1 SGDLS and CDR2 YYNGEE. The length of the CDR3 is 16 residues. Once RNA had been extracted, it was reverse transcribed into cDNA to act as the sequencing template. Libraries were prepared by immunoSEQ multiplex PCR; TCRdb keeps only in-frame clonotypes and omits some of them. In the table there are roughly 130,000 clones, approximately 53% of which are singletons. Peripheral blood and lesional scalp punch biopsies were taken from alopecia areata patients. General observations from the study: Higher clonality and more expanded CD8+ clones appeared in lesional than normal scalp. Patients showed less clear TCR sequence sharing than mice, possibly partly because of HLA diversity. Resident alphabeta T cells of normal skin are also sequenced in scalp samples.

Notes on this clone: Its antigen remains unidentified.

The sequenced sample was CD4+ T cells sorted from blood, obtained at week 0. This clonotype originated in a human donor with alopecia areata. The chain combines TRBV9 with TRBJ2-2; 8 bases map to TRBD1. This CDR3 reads CASSVSGTGQLGELFF. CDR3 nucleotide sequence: TGTGCCAGCAGCGTCTCCGGGACAGGACAACTCGGGGAGCTGTTTTTT.